Listed here are 17 T cell receptor beta chains from one sample, sequenced in a study of T-cell reconstitution after alpha-beta-depleted transplantation in children. Construction of the TCRbeta library involved unique molecular identifiers. In TCRdb, the PCR reads were re-called with MiXCR into one record per CDR3 protein. The table lists 200,000 to 250,000 distinct CDR3 sequences, around 12% of them singletons, with about 2.6% in the top ten. The input for sequencing was PBMCs from the stem cell graft donor, taken from the stem cell graft. The receptor source for this set is a human donor who donated a stem cell graft to a child with acute lymphoblastic leukemia.

This clonotype was observed at least ten times. The chain has TRBV7-2 and TRBJ2-7, with 9 bases that match TRBD1. With V trimmed by 5 bases and J by 5 bases, 7 bases remained unmatched. Germline V gene data show CDR1 as SGHTA and CDR2 as FQGNSA. The CDR3 extends over 14 amino acids. The CDR3 loop is CASSLRDRVHEQYF. The CDR3 DNA is TGTGCCAGCAGCCTCCGGGACAGGGTCCACGAGCAGTACTTC.

In its sample, this clonotype was seen many times. This chain joins TRBV3-1 and TRBJ2-7; D ambiguous. Germline V gives CDR1 LGHDT, CDR2 YNNKEL (reference sequence). V dropped 0 bases and J dropped 0 bases, with 9 bases sitting between them. The CDR3 is 15 amino acids. The CDR3 nucleotides are TGTGCCAGCAGCCAAGATCGCGACAACTCCTACGAGCAGTACTTC. It yields the protein CASSQDRDNSYEQYF.

This clonotype has more than one count but fewer than ten. This chain uses TRBV10-3 with TRBJ1-1, with D unclear. The CDR3 has 12 residues. The V end lost 6 bases, the J end lost 6 bases, and 11 bases lay between the germline ends. Germline lookup yields CDR1 ENHRY and CDR2 SYGVKD. The CDR3 DNA sequence: TGTGCCATCAGGCGAGGGATGTCTGAAGCTTTCTTT. Translated, it gives CAIRRGMSEAFF.

The chain uses TRBV4-2 and TRBJ2-7, with D unresolved. This CDR3 is built from 13 residues. V was trimmed by 10 bases and J by 6 bases, leaving 19 bases between them. The germline V gene has CDR1 LGHNA and CDR2 YNFKEQ. This CDR3 is CAMGPGLLCEQYF. CDR3 nucleotides: TGTGCCATGGGCCCCGGGCTCCTCTGCGAGCAGTACTTC.

This clonotype was detected many times. This chain joins TRBV20-1 and TRBJ2-7; D not resolved. V lost 6 bases, J lost 0 bases, and 3 bases lay in between. The germline gives CDR1 DFQATT, CDR2 SNEGSKA (reference sequence). The CDR3 runs to 10 residues. CDR3 nucleotide sequence: TGCAGTGCCACCTCCTACGAGCAGTACTTC. This gives the protein CSATSYEQYF.

This clonotype was observed at least ten times. In DNA form, the CDR3 reads TGCAGTGCTAGAGATCTCGGGGGCTCTGGAAACACCATATATTTT. Its protein product is CSARDLGGSGNTIYF. V is TRBV20-1 and J is TRBJ1-3; possibly TRBD1 for D (5 bases). Per germline, CDR1 DFQATT and CDR2 SNEGSKA (reference sequence). Trimming pared 0 bases from V and 0 bases from J, leaving 9 bases between. There are 15 residues in the CDR3.

This clonotype was observed a handful of times. The genes are TRBV29-1 and TRBJ2-7, with D perhaps TRBD2 (5 bases). The germline V gene encodes CDR1 SQVTM and CDR2 ANQGSEA. V lost 3 bases to trimming and J lost 2 bases, with 11 bases between them. The CDR3 extends over 13 amino acids. DNA for the CDR3: TGCAGCGTTGATAGCGATTCTACCTACGAGCAGTACTTC. This gives the protein CSVDSDSTYEQYF.

The rearrangement links TRBV20-1 to TRBJ2-5, with TRBD2 matching 10 bases. With V trimmed by 7 bases and J by 5 bases, 7 bases remained unmatched. The germline gives CDR1 DFQATT, CDR2 SNEGSKA (reference sequence). The CDR3 has 13 amino acids. The CDR3 sequence: CSELAGPRETQYF. In DNA, the CDR3 is TGCAGTGAACTAGCGGGACCGAGGGAGACCCAGTACTTC.

The rearrangement joins TRBV27 to TRBJ1-5; D is undetermined. The CDR3 sequence is 16 residues long. Germline V CDR1 and CDR2: MNHEY, SMNVEV (reference sequence). Trimming shortened V by 1 base and J by 4 bases, and 14 bases separated the two germline ends. The CDR3, as DNA: TGTGCCAGCAGTTTATTCGGGTACAGCCAAAATCAGCCCCAGCATTTT. Translating it yields CASSLFGYSQNQPQHF.

This clonotype was found many times. The chain combines TRBV25-1 with TRBJ2-2, with 7 bases matching TRBD1. The CDR3 runs to 16 residues. Germline CDR1 and CDR2: MGHDK and SYGVNS. The J segment lost 0 bases and the V segment lost 5 bases, leaving 6 bases of the junction unmatched. CDR3 sequence reads: CASSKKGAANTGELFF. The CDR3 DNA follows: TGTGCCAGCAGTAAAAAGGGGGCTGCGAACACCGGGGAGCTGTTTTTT. Filled out from reference TRBV25-1 and TRBJ2-2, the complete variable domain reads EADIYQTPRYLVIGTGKKITLECSQTMGHDKMYWYQQDPGMELHLIHYSYGVNSTEKGDLSSESTVSRIRTEHFPLTLESARPSHTSQYLCASSKKGAANTGELFFGEGSRLTVL.

Note on this clonotype: A clone one base away is much larger, so this may be a read error. V is TRBV6-1 and J is TRBJ2-5, with 11 bases fitting TRBD2. Germline V gene data show CDR1 as MNHNS and CDR2 as SASEGT. The CDR3 consists of 15 residues. V trimming: 6 bases; J trimming: 5 bases; junction bases outside the gene matches: 8. This CDR3 reads CASSDIGLAGETQYF. The CDR3, as DNA: TGTGCCAGCAGCGATATAGGACTAGCGGGCGAGACCCAGTACTTC.

This clonotype occurred many times. J is TRBJ2-2 and V is TRBV6-2 or TRBV6-3; tentative D call: TRBD1 (6 bases). This CDR3 region has 16 residues. Germline CDR1 is MNHEY and CDR2 is SVGEGT. Deletions cut 8 bases from V and 0 bases from J, with 16 bases between. CDR3 bases: TGTGCCAGCCTCACACACAGGGCCGCGAACACCGGGGAGCTGTTTTTT. Protein: CASLTHRAANTGELFF.

This clonotype was observed at least ten times. This chain uses TRBV12-3 or TRBV12-4 with TRBJ1-1, with a tentative D call TRBD1 (5 bases). Trimming cost V 9 bases and J 1 base, with 12 bases left between them. This CDR3 comprises 13 residues. This chain's CDR3 is CARRGAGNTEAFF. As DNA, the CDR3 is TGTGCCAGAAGAGGGGCGGGGAACACTGAAGCTTTCTTT.

This clonotype has at least ten counts. V and J are TRBV10-3 and TRBJ2-5, with D possibly TRBD2 on 6 matching bases. CDR3 length equals 13 residues. The germline V and J ends were trimmed by 5 bases and 4 bases, with 11 bases remaining between them. Germline V gene data show CDR1 as ENHRY and CDR2 as SYGVKD. The CDR3 protein is CAISWREGETQYF. The CDR3 nucleotides read TGTGCCATCAGTTGGAGGGAAGGAGAGACCCAGTACTTC.

The table lists this clonotype with many counts. The chain carries TRBV25-1 and TRBJ2-2; 7 bases are a match to TRBD1. The CDR3 length is 15 residues. V trimming: 3 bases; J trimming: 3 bases; junction bases outside the gene matches: 4. Germline values: CDR1 MGHDK, CDR2 SYGVNS. CDR3 residues: CASSDGTADTGELFF. CDR3 DNA sequence: TGTGCCAGCAGTGACGGGACAGCCGACACCGGGGAGCTGTTTTTT.

This clonotype has at least ten counts. CDR3: CATSDQGGGSQETQYF. For the CDR3, the DNA is TGTGCCACCAGTGATCAGGGCGGGGGCTCCCAAGAGACCCAGTACTTC. This chain joins TRBV24-1 and TRBJ2-5, with D maybe TRBD2 (7 bases). The CDR3 consists of 16 residues. Germline V CDR1 and CDR2: KGHDR, SFDVKD. Trimming cost V 3 bases and J 1 base, with 14 bases left between them.

This clonotype appeared many times. V usage is TRBV5-1 and J usage is TRBJ2-5; 9 bases match TRBD1. Germline CDR1 SGHRS, CDR2 YFSETQ. The CDR3 has 18 residues. With 0 bases clipped from V and 2 bases from J, the junction kept 11 bases outside the gene matches. This CDR3 is CASSLVPTGTGLQETQYF. The CDR3, as DNA: TGCGCCAGCAGCTTGGTTCCCACCGGGACAGGGCTACAAGAGACCCAGTACTTC.